This entry lists 7 T cell receptor beta chains sequenced from one sample in a study of blood T cells in healthy people across ages. The authors ran a second PCR of about 6 to 11 cycles using a sample-barcoded 5' primer and a J-beta primer mix. TCRdb reanalysed the 5' RACE reads using MiXCR and keeps one entry per CDR3 protein. The table has 850,000 to 950,000 distinct CDR3 sequences, more than 25% seen once; the top ten hold around 16%. Sequences were obtained from blood. These receptors were collected from a woman older than 75 in good health.

The rearrangement uses TRBV25-1 and TRBJ2-5; D possibly matches TRBD1 or TRBD2 (5 bases each). The germline V and J ends were trimmed by 6 bases and 5 bases, with 16 bases remaining between them. This CDR3 has 14 residues. Germline CDR1 MGHDK, CDR2 SYGVNS. CDR3 nucleotides: TGTGCCAGCAGCCGGATGGGGGATGGCGAGACCCAGTACTTC. Its protein is CASSRMGDGETQYF. Using reference TRBV25-1 and TRBJ2-5 for the parts outside the CDR3, the full variable domain is EADIYQTPRYLVIGTGKKITLECSQTMGHDKMYWYQQDPGMELHLIHYSYGVNSTEKGDLSSESTVSRIRTEHFPLTLESARPSHTSQYLCASSRMGDGETQYFGPGTRLLVL.

This clonotype came up many times. The chain joins TRBV11-2 to TRBJ2-7; 7 bases map to TRBD1. The CDR3 is made up of 19 amino acids. CDR1 is SGHAT, CDR2 FQNNGV, per germline. V gave up 4 bases and J gave up 1 base; unmatched junction bases: 19. Written as DNA, the CDR3 is TGTGCCAGCAGCTGGGCGGAACAGGGGTTTTCCCATTCATCCTACGAGCAGTACTTC. This translates into CASSWAEQGFSHSSYEQYF.

This clonotype came up many times. The chain carries TRBV11-2 and TRBJ2-3; D might be TRBD1 (6 bases). The CDR3 extends over 15 amino acids. Between the trimmed V and J ends, which lost 5 bases and 1 base, there was a span of 13 bases. The germline CDR1 and CDR2 sequences are SGHAT and FQNNGV. The CDR3 region is CASSDEAGGTDTQYF. The CDR3 DNA reads as TGTGCCAGCAGCGACGAGGCAGGGGGCACAGATACGCAGTATTTT.

The chain combines TRBV20-1 with TRBJ2-1; 9 bases are shared with TRBD2. V was pared by 5 bases and J by 6 bases, with 8 bases of the junction left unmatched. The CDR3 is 14 amino acids. Germline loops: CDR1 DFQATT, CDR2 SNEGSKA (reference sequence). The CDR3, as DNA: TGCAGTGCTCAAACGGGACTAGCTCTCAATGAGCAGTTCTTC. This translates into CSAQTGLALNEQFF.

This clonotype turned up a few times. The gene calls are TRBV2 and TRBJ2-1, with D hard to call. Deletions cut 0 bases from V and 10 bases from J, with 10 bases between. Germline assignment: CDR1 SNHLY and CDR2 FYNNEI. This CDR3 contains 13 residues. The CDR3 sequence is CASSEAFESEQFF. CDR3 bases: TGTGCCAGCAGTGAAGCTTTCGAATCGGAGCAGTTCTTC.

Remarks on this clonotype: Since no conserved phenylalanine or tryptophan closes the CDR3, a read error is the likely cause. The V and J genes are TRBV5-6 and TRBJ2-2; D call uncertain. V shed 1 base and J shed 2 bases, with 6 bases lying between them. The CDR3 loop spans 14 amino acids. Per the germline V gene, CDR1 is SGHDT and CDR2 is YYEEEE. In nucleotides, the CDR3 is TGTGCCAGCAGCTTGCGACCAAACACCGGGGAGCTGTTTGTT. Amino acid sequence: CASSLRPNTGELFV.

This clonotype was counted between two and nine times. At one end, the junction sequence differs from germline, possibly due to a read error. The chain uses TRBV5-8 and TRBJ2-3, with TRBD1 as a possible D gene (6 bases). The V gene's germline CDR1 is SGHTS and CDR2 YDEGEE. The CDR3 totals 15 residues. DNA of the CDR3: TGTGTCAGCAGCACAGACCAGGGGCACACAGATACGCAGTATTTT. Translating it yields CVSSTDQGHTDTQYF.